This T cell receptor (beta chain) was recorded in a study of T-cell reconstitution after alpha-beta-depleted transplantation in children. Study-level findings and limits: Alpha-beta T cells present about two months after transplant were reported to originate from several hundred expanded graft clones. T-cell counts and diversity at one year following transplant were attributed mainly to newly produced T cells. The high TCRbeta diversity at day 60 in some patients came from surviving recipient T cells and thymic progenitors.

Unique molecular identifiers featured in how the TCRbeta library was prepared. TCRdb re-derived calls from the PCR reads in MiXCR, one entry per CDR3 protein. The sample contains fewer than 550,000 distinct CDR3 sequences, around 15% of which appear only once. This clonotype was seen a few times. Its target is unknown. Germline-derived CDR1 and CDR2 are LGHDT and YNNKEL (reference sequence). CDR3 length equals 15 residues. Germline trimming cut 4 bases from V and 7 bases from J; bases unmatched to any gene: 6. The chain joins TRBV3-1 to TRBJ2-5; the match to TRBD2 covers 13 bases. The source was PBMCs, mostly from graft donor cells, collected 360 days after TCRalphabeta/CD19-depleted stem cell transplant. This receptor was taken from a boy under two years old who had a stem cell transplant for Wiskott-Aldrich syndrome, so the T cells may come from the graft donor. This CDR3 reads CASSPGLAGAGTQYF. The CDR3 DNA reads TGTGCCAGCAGCCCCGGACTAGCGGGAGCTGGGACCCAGTACTTC.